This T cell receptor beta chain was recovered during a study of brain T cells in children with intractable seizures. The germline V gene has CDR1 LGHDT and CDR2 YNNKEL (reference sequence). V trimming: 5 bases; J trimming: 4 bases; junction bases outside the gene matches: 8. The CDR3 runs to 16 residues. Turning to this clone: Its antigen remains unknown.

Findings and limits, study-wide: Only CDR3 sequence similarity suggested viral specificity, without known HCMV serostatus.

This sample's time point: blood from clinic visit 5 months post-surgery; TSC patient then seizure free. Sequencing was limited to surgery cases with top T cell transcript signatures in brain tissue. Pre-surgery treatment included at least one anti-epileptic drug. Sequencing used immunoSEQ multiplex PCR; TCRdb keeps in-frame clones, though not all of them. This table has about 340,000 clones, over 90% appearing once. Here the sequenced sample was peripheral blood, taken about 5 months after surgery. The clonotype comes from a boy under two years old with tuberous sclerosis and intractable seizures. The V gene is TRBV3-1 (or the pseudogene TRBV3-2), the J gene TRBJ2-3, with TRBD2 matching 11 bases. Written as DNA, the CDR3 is TGTGCCAGCAGCGCACTAGCGGGGGTATCTGCAGATACGCAGTATTTT. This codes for CASSALAGVSADTQYF.